This T cell receptor (beta chain) was captured by sequencing in a study of T-cell reconstitution after alpha-beta-depleted transplantation in children. As it was prepared, the TCRbeta library received unique molecular identifiers. TCRdb itself ran the PCR reads through MiXCR, one entry per CDR3 protein. The repertoire holds some 640,000 distinct CDR3 sequences, with about 15% as singletons. Germline assignment: CDR1 DFQATT and CDR2 SNEGSKA (reference sequence). The ends lost 5 bases at V and 6 bases at J; junction bases unmatched: 5. The CDR3 covers 12 residues. This clonotype was observed many times.

This sample comprised PBMCs from the stem cell graft donor, obtained from the stem cell graft. The rearrangement uses TRBV20-1 and TRBJ2-3; 7 bases agree with TRBD1. This sequence originates from a human donor who donated a stem cell graft to a child with acute myeloid leukemia. The CDR3 sequence is CSAHYRGDTQYF. CDR3 DNA sequence: TGCAGTGCTCATTACAGGGGTGATACGCAGTATTTT.